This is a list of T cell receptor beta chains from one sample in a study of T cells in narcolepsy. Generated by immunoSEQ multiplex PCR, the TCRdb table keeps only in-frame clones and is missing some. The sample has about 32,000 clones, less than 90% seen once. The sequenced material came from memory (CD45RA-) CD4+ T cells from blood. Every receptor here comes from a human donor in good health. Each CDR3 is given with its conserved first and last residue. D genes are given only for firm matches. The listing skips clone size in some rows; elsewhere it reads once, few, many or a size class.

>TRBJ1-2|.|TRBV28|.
CASSGNNYGYTF
TGTGCCAGCAGCGGGAATAACTATGGCTACACCTTC
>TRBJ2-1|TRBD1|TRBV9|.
CASSGTGTAYNEQFF
TGTGCCAGCAGTGGAACTGGGACAGCTTACAATGAGCAGTTCTTC
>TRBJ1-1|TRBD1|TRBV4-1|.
CASSLHKQGLGTEAFF
TGCGCCAGCAGCCTACACAAACAGGGGCTAGGCACTGAAGCTTTCTTT
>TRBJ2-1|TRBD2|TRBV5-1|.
CASSLSSGDNEQFF
TGCGCCAGCAGCTTGTCTAGCGGAGACAATGAGCAGTTCTTC
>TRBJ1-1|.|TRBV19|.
CASSIVRETEAFF
TGTGCCAGTAGTATTGTTAGGGAAACTGAAGCTTTCTTT
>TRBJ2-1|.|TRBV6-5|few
CASSEEGYEQFF
TGTGCCAGCAGTGAAGAGGGCTATGAGCAGTTCTTC
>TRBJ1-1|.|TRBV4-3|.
CASSQDGRADEAFF
TGCGCCAGCAGCCAAGATGGGAGGGCAGATGAAGCTTTCTTT
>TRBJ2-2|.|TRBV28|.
CASRAWTGTASNTGELFF
TGTGCCAGCAGAGCATGGACCGGGACCGCCTCGAACACCGGGGAGCTGTTTTTT
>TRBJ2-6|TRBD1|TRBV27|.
CASSLIMGQGYSGANVLTF
TGTGCCAGCAGTTTAATAATGGGACAGGGCTACTCTGGGGCCAACGTCCTGACTTTC
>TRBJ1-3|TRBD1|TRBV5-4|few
CASSFRDRGGNTIYF
TGTGCCAGCAGCTTCCGGGACAGGGGTGGAAACACCATATATTTT